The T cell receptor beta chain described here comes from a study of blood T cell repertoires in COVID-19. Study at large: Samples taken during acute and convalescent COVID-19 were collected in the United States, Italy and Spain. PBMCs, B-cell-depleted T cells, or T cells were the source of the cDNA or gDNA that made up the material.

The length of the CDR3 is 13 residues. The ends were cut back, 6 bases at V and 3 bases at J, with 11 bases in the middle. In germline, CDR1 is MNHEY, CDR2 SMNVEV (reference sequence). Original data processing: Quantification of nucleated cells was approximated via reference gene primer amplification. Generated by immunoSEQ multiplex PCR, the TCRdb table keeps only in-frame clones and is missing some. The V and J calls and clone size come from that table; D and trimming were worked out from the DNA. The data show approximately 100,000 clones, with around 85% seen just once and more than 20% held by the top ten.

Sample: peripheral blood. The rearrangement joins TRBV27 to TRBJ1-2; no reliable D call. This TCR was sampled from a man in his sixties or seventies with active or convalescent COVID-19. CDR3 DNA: TGTGCCAGCAGGCGGCCGAGTGACTATGGCTACACCTTC. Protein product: CASRRPSDYGYTF.